This TCR beta chain was documented in a study of cytomegalovirus exposure and HLA in healthy donors. This CDR3 has 12 residues. Germline CDR1 and CDR2: GTSNPN and SVGIG (reference sequence). V shed 2 bases and J shed 5 bases, with 10 bases lying between them. Separate from the roughly 730-subject first cohort, the approximately 120-subject validation cohort was the one that the donors belonged to. Comment on this clone: The target antigen is unknown.

Clones were sequenced by immunoSEQ multiplex PCR, and TCRdb holds only the in-frame ones, with some missing. Found here are hundreds of thousands of clones, about 90% of them singletons; the top ten hold approximately 3.1%. Study results and caveats: Altogether, some 160 TCR beta chains were recorded as cytomegalovirus-associated. The classifier was said to identify cytomegalovirus status with high specificity and sensitivity.

The origin of this receptor is a woman in her twenties or thirties in good health and CMV-seronegative. The chain joins TRBV30 to TRBJ2-7, with unresolved D. The sequenced material came from PBMCs. The CDR3, as DNA: TGTGCCTGGAGTTCGGGCACACACGAGCAGTACTTC. It specifies CAWSSGTHEQYF.